A selection of T cell receptor beta chains follows, all from one sample in a study of technical replicates of blood from a few donors. Using immunoSEQ multiplex PCR, the repertoire was profiled, and TCRdb retains in-frame clones only, with some absent. Counted here are about 56,000 clones, just over 90% occurring once; the ten biggest clones make up about 3.9%. What was sequenced was PBMCs. All receptors come from a human donor in good health. Some clones in this sample may be carry-over from other donors' samples. Both conserved end residues are part of each CDR3. The D gene is left open where the match is weak. Some rows have no size entry. The others give once, few or many, or a class for an expanded clone.

medium-sized	TRBV4-1	TRBD2	TRBJ2-7	TGCGCCAGCAGCCAAGATGCTGGACTAGCGGGGGGTAAGTCCCCCTACGAGCAGTACTTC	CASSQDAGLAGGKSPYEQYF
NA	TRBV6-4	TRBD2	TRBJ2-5	TGTGCCAGCAAACCGGGACTAGCGGAAACGTACCAAGAGACCCAGTACTTC	CASKPGLAETYQETQYF
NA	TRBV11-2	NA	TRBJ1-1	TGTGCCAGCAGCTTATCAATCGAACCGGGCACTGAAGCTTTCTTT	CASSLSIEPGTEAFF
NA	TRBV30	NA	TRBJ2-1	TGTGCCTGGGGGCGTTTTGATGAGCAGTTCTTC	CAWGRFDEQFF
NA	TRBV5-4	TRBD2	TRBJ2-7	TGTGCCAGCAGCTACGGCACGGCGGGAGCGTGGGAGCAGTACTTC	CASSYGTAGAWEQYF
NA	TRBV6-6	NA	TRBJ1-2	TGTGCCAGCAGTACCGGGGGGGAAGGCTACACCTTC	CASSTGGEGYTF
NA	TRBV7-4	NA	TRBJ1-5	TGTGCCAGCAGCCAAACCCTGGACGGGACTCGTCAGCCCCAGCATTTT	CASSQTLDGTRQPQHF
NA	TRBV5-1	TRBD2	TRBJ2-1	TGCGCCAGCAGCTTTCTAGCGGGGGGGCAAAATGAGCAGTTCTTC	CASSFLAGGQNEQFF
NA	TRBV4-3	NA	TRBJ2-3	TGCGCCAGCAGCCAAGATTTAAGGAGGACCACAGATACGCAGTATTTT	CASSQDLRRTTDTQYF
NA	TRBV30	NA	TRBJ2-5	TGTGCCTGGAGTGTAGGAGGGTCGGTCGAGACCCAGTACTTC	CAWSVGGSVETQYF
few	TRBV4-1	NA	TRBJ1-2	TGCGCCAGCAGCCAAGATACCCGAGCCCCCTCTTATGGCTACACCTTC	CASSQDTRAPSYGYTF
NA	TRBV15	NA	TRBJ2-1	TGTGCCACCAGCAGAGAACTACGGTACAATGAGCAGTTCTTC	CATSRELRYNEQFF
NA	TRBV29-1	NA	TRBJ2-7	TGCAGCGTTGAGGGAGGGGGAATAACCTACGAGCAGTACTTC	CSVEGGGITYEQYF
NA	TRBV6-6	TRBD1	TRBJ1-6	TGTGCCAGCAGTTACTCGTGGCAGGGGGGTTCACCCCTCCACTTT	CASSYSWQGGSPLHF